This is a list of T cell receptor beta chains from one sample in a study of T and B cells in COVID-19 patients. TCRdb fed the multiplex PCR reads into MiXCR, producing one record per CDR3 protein. The table records tens of thousands of distinct CDR3 sequences, roughly 29% of them present only once. Sample: blood. The receptors here all came from a human donor who had recovered from COVID-19. Both conserved end residues are part of each CDR3. A D gene is named only where the DNA matches it firmly. Clone size is stated in some rows and not others, as once, few, many or a class when expanded.

D	V	length	J	size	CDR3	DNA
-	TRBV11-3	12	TRBJ2-1	-	CASSFKNNEQFF	TGTGCCAGCAGCTTCAAGAACAATGAGCAGTTCTTC
TRBD1	TRBV11-2	14	TRBJ1-2	-	CASSLGQINYGYTF	TGTGCCAGCAGCTTGGGACAGATTAACTATGGCTACACCTTC
-	TRBV6-5	14	TRBJ2-5	-	CASSRGTWEETQYF	TGTGCCAGCAGTCGGGGGACCTGGGAAGAGACCCAGTACTTC
TRBD1	TRBV5-4	14	TRBJ2-2	-	CASSADRATGELFF	TGTGCCAGCAGCGCGGACAGGGCCACCGGGGAGCTGTTTTTT
TRBD1	TRBV27	15	TRBJ2-7	medium-sized	CASSYRDRPSYEQYF	TGTGCCAGCAGTTACCGGGACAGGCCCTCCTACGAGCAGTACTTC
-	TRBV6-5	14	TRBJ2-1	few	CASSGQGQPIRLFF	TGTGCCAGCAGTGGGCAGGGACAACCAATCAGGCTGTTCTTC
-	TRBV5-6	13	TRBJ1-2	few	CASSQTANYGYTF	TGTGCCAGCAGTCAGACAGCTAACTATGGCTACACCTTC
-	TRBV6-5	14	TRBJ1-4	many	CASSRRPTGEKLFF	TGTGCCAGCAGCCGCCGACCCACTGGGGAAAAACTGTTTTTT
-	TRBV7-6	14	TRBJ1-2	-	CASSLGSGVGGYTF	TGTGCCAGCAGCTTAGGGTCAGGGGTAGGTGGCTACACCTTC
-	TRBV11-1	17	TRBJ2-3	-	CASSPRAGSSSTDTQYF	TGTGCCAGCTCCCCGAGGGCAGGGAGCTCTAGCACAGATACGCAGTATTTT
TRBD2	TRBV7-2	15	TRBJ2-1	-	CASSLRTSGNNEQFF	TGTGCCAGCAGCTTACGGACTAGCGGGAACAATGAGCAGTTCTTC
-	TRBV19	15	TRBJ1-5	-	CASTTTVRGNQPQHF	TGTGCCAGTACCACGACGGTTCGGGGCAATCAGCCCCAGCATTTT
TRBD1	TRBV6-5	13	TRBJ1-1	-	CASRTGVGTEAFF	TGTGCCTCCCGGACAGGAGTAGGCACTGAAGCTTTCTTT
-	TRBV6-5	14	TRBJ1-6	few	CASSYAGGNSPLHF	TGTGCCAGCAGTTATGCAGGAGGTAATTCACCCCTCCACTTT
TRBD2	TRBV12-3/TRBV12-4	13	TRBJ2-7	-	CASSLRGDGEQYF	TGTGCCAGCAGTTTACGGGGGGACGGCGAGCAGTACTTC
-	TRBV30	12	TRBJ2-5	medium-sized	CAWSIGDETQYF	TGTGCCTGGAGTATAGGGGACGAGACCCAGTACTTC
-	TRBV12-3/TRBV12-4	15	TRBJ2-3	-	CASSLARAARDTQYF	TGTGCCAGCAGTTTAGCGCGGGCAGCCAGAGATACGCAGTATTTT
TRBD2	TRBV7-2	19	TRBJ2-5	-	CASSLRALLAGATGETQYF	TGTGCCAGCAGCTTAAGGGCCCTGCTAGCGGGGGCCACGGGGGAGACCCAGTACTTC
-	TRBV6-5	15	TRBJ2-1	few	CASSTPGSYYNEQFF	TGTGCCAGCAGCACCCCGGGGTCATACTACAATGAGCAGTTCTTC
TRBD2	TRBV27	13	TRBJ2-7	-	CASSDSGRSEQYF	TGTGCCAGCAGTGATAGCGGGAGAAGCGAGCAGTACTTC
-	TRBV19	14	TRBJ2-7	medium-sized	CASSPSSSGYEQYF	TGTGCCAGTAGCCCCAGCAGCAGCGGATACGAGCAGTACTTC
-	TRBV15	18	TRBJ2-1	few	CATSVYFQLGGGYNEQFF	TGTGCCACCAGCGTCTATTTTCAGTTGGGGGGAGGATACAATGAGCAGTTCTTC
TRBD2	TRBV12-3/TRBV12-4	20	TRBJ2-5	-	CASSGDPGLAGVRSGETQYF	TGTGCCAGCAGCGGAGATCCGGGACTAGCGGGGGTGCGTTCCGGAGAGACCCAGTACTTC
-	TRBV5-4	13	TRBJ2-1	-	CASSSRVFDEQFF	TGTGCCAGCAGCTCTAGGGTATTCGATGAGCAGTTCTTC
-	TRBV19	13	TRBJ2-5	medium-sized	CASSSWAGETQYF	TGTGCCAGTAGTAGCTGGGCAGGGGAGACCCAGTACTTC
-	TRBV11-1	13	TRBJ2-5	medium-sized	CASSLAGGETQYF	TGTGCCAGCAGCTTAGCGGGGGGAGAGACCCAGTACTTC
TRBD2	TRBV5-1	16	TRBJ2-5	-	CASSSRGTSGQETQYF	TGCGCCAGCAGCTCTCGGGGGACTAGCGGGCAAGAGACCCAGTACTTC
TRBD1	TRBV19	14	TRBJ2-7	-	CASSAGQGAHEQYF	TGTGCCAGTAGTGCCGGACAGGGGGCCCACGAGCAGTACTTC
TRBD1	TRBV27	15	TRBJ1-4	-	CASSSGQVVNEKLFF	TGTGCCAGCAGTTCAGGACAGGTTGTTAATGAAAAACTGTTTTTT
-	TRBV27	14	TRBJ2-3	few	CASSLVRVEDTQYF	TGTGCCAGCAGTTTAGTCAGGGTAGAAGATACGCAGTATTTT
TRBD1	TRBV5-6	14	TRBJ1-2	-	CASSQGQGANGYTF	TGTGCCAGCAGCCAGGGACAGGGGGCCAATGGCTACACCTTC
-	TRBV6-5	14	TRBJ2-1	-	CASSYEGSYNEQFF	TGTGCCAGCAGTTACGAGGGCTCCTACAATGAGCAGTTCTTC